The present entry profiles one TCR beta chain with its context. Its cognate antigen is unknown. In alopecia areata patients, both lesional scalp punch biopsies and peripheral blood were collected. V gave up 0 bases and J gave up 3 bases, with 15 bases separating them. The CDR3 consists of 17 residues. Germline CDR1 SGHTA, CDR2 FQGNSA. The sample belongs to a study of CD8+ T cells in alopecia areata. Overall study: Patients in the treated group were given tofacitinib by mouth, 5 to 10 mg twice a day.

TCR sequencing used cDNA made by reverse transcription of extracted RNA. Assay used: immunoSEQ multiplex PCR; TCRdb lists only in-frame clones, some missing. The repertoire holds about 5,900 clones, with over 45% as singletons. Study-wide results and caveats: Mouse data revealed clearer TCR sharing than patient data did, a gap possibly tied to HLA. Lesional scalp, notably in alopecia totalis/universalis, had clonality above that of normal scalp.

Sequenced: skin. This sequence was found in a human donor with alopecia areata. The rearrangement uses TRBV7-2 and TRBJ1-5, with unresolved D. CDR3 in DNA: TGTGCCAGCAGCTTAGCCGGAGGACCCAAAGCCAATCAGCCCCAGCATTTT. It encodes CASSLAGGPKANQPQHF.